Below, 4 T cell receptor beta chains from the same sample are listed, as sequenced in a study of T cell repertoires in cytomegalovirus infection. TCRdb itself ran the reads through MiXCR, one entry per CDR3 protein. This sample yields nearly 550,000 distinct CDR3 sequences, of which more than 15% are seen a single time; 20% to 30% belongs to the top ten. Material for sequencing was CD8+ T cells from PBMCs. Every receptor here comes from a human donor in good health (CMV status not recorded). Some clones in this sample may be carry-over from other donors' samples.

Points on this clonotype: A much larger clone differs from this one at a single base, so this may be a read error. The conserved final phenylalanine or tryptophan is absent from the CDR3, which likely points to a read error. The chain combines TRBV7-6 with TRBJ2-6; no reliable D call. The CDR3 is 14 residues long. The V gene's germline CDR1 is SGHVS and CDR2 FNYEAQ. The V end lost 6 bases, the J end lost 0 bases, and 6 bases lay between the germline ends. CDR3 coding DNA: TGTGCCAGCAGAGACACCTCTGGGGCCAACGTCCTGACTTTA. Protein: CASRDTSGANVLTL.

This clonotype has ten or more counts. The genes are TRBV19 and TRBJ2-7; possible D gene TRBD2, 6 bases. The CDR3 consists of 16 residues. In germline, CDR1 is LNHDA, CDR2 SQIVND (reference sequence). Trimming shortened V by 5 bases and J by 4 bases, and 21 bases separated the two germline ends. Here the CDR3 reads CASSEGLSQPSYEQYF. The CDR3 region has the DNA TGTGCCAGTAGTGAGGGACTCTCCCAACCCTCTTACGAGCAGTACTTC.

In nucleotides, the CDR3 is TGTGCCTGGAGTGTACTAGGAGGGATTGAAAAACTGTTTTTT. It yields the protein CAWSVLGGIEKLFF. The chain has TRBV30 and TRBJ1-4; D remains ambiguous. Trimming removed 0 bases at V and 7 bases at J, with 12 bases between. From germline, CDR1 is GTSNPN and CDR2 SVGIG (reference sequence). This CDR3 has 14 residues.

This clonotype occurred many times. This CDR3 reads CASSSPGTSPYNEQFF. The CDR3 nucleotides are TGTGCCAGCAGTTCTCCCGGGACTAGCCCTTACAATGAGCAGTTCTTC. The genes are TRBV28 and TRBJ2-1, with 9 bases matching TRBD2. The CDR3 spans 16 residues. Germline V gene lookup returns CDR1 MDHEN and CDR2 SYDVKM. Unmatched junction bases numbered 8, after V lost 4 bases and J lost 4 bases.